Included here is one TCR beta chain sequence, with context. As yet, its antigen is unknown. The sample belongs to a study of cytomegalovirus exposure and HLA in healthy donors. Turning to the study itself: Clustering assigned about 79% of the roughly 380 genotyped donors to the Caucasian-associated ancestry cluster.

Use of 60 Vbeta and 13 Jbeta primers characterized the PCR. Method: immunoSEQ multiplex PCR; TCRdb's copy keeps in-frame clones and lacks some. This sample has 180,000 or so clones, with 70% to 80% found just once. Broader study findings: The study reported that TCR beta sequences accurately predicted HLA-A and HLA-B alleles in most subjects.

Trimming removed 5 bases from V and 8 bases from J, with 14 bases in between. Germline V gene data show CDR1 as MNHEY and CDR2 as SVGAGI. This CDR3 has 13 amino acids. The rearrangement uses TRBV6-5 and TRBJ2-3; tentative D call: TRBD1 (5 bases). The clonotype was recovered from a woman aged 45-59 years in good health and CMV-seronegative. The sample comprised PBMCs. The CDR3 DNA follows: TGTGCCAGCAGTAACGGGCCCCAGGGTACGCAGTATTTT. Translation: CASSNGPQGTQYF.